The 17 T cell receptor beta chains below were found in one sample sequenced in a study of radiotherapy plus CTLA-4 blockade in lung cancer. Some clones are missing from TCRdb's copy, which holds only in-frame ones; the method was immunoSEQ multiplex PCR. This table holds about 98,000 clones, roughly 88% found once. The sequences come from peripheral blood, collected from a patient treated with radiotherapy plus ipilimumab. These receptor sequences come from a human donor with non-small cell lung cancer that progressed on radiotherapy plus ipilimumab.

In its sample, this clone was seen once. This sequence joins TRBV2 and TRBJ2-7; D is unclear. CDR3 length: 13 residues. V was trimmed by 2 bases and J by 2 bases, leaving 7 bases between them. CDR1 and CDR2 (germline): SNHLY, FYNNEI. CDR3 region: CASSENGAYEQYF. The CDR3 DNA is TGTGCCAGCAGTGAAAATGGTGCCTACGAGCAGTACTTC. The whole variable domain, remainder taken from reference TRBV2 and TRBJ2-7, is EPEVTQTPSHQVTQMGQEVILRCVPISNHLYFYWYRQILGQKVEFLVSFYNNEISEKSEIFDDQFSVERPDGSNFTLKIRSTKLEDSAMYFCASSENGAYEQYFGPGTRLTVT.

This CDR3 reads CASSATGFGKNIQYF. In nucleotides, the CDR3 is TGTGCCAGCAGTGCGACAGGGTTCGGCAAAAACATTCAGTACTTC. The chain joins TRBV25-1 to TRBJ2-4; 7 bases align to TRBD1. The CDR3 extends over 15 amino acids. Germline V CDR1 and CDR2: MGHDK, SYGVNS. Trimming cost V 4 bases and J 3 bases; bases outside gene matches: 6. The variable domain in full, completed from reference TRBV25-1 and TRBJ2-4, reads EADIYQTPRYLVIGTGKKITLECSQTMGHDKMYWYQQDPGMELHLIHYSYGVNSTEKGDLSSESTVSRIRTEHFPLTLESARPSHTSQYLCASSATGFGKNIQYFGAGTRLSVL.

The chain is built from TRBV18 and TRBJ2-4, with 7 bases matching TRBD1. Germline lookup yields CDR1 KGHSH and CDR2 LQKENI. J lost 4 bases, V lost 4 bases, and 4 bases had no gene match. The CDR3 is 14 residues long. CDR3 in amino acids: CASSLSTGKNIQYF. In nucleotides, the CDR3 is TGTGCCAGCTCACTATCGACAGGGAAAAACATTCAGTACTTC.

V is TRBV9 and J is TRBJ1-3; D gene unclear. Germline CDR1 is SGDLS and CDR2 is YYNGEE. V was cut by 4 bases and J by 4 bases, with 9 bases left in between. The CDR3 loop spans 13 amino acids. Written as DNA, the CDR3 is TGTGCCAGCAGCCCTCGTACCGGAAACACCATATATTTT. It is translated as CASSPRTGNTIYF.

The V call is TRBV6-1, the J call TRBJ1-1; D not resolved. Germline V gives CDR1 MNHNS, CDR2 SASEGT. There are 13 residues in the CDR3. Trimming shortened V by 3 bases and J by 2 bases, and 7 bases separated the two germline ends. CDR3 protein: CASSDQKNTEAFF. CDR3 sequence (DNA): TGTGCCAGCAGTGATCAGAAAAACACTGAAGCTTTCTTT.

J is TRBJ2-3 and V is TRBV7-9; 14 bases align to TRBD2. The V and J ends lost 3 bases and 4 bases, in that order; junction bases with no gene match: 12. Germline lookup yields CDR1 SEHNR and CDR2 FQNEAQ (reference sequence). This CDR3 comprises 19 residues. Here the CDR3 reads CASSLGLAGAGWGPDTQYF. CDR3 coding DNA: TGTGCCAGCAGCTTGGGACTAGCGGGAGCCGGGTGGGGCCCAGATACGCAGTATTTT. Filled out from reference TRBV7-9 and TRBJ2-3, the complete variable domain reads DTGVSQNPRHKITKRGQNVTFRCDPISEHNRLYWYRQTLGQGPEFLTYFQNEAQLEKSRLLSDRFSAERPKGSFSTLEIQRTEQGDSAMYLCASSLGLAGAGWGPDTQYFGPGTRLTVL.

The chain combines TRBV6-1 with TRBJ1-3; no firm D call. Germline V gene lookup returns CDR1 MNHNS and CDR2 SASEGT. The V end lost 10 bases, the J end lost 0 bases, and 13 bases lay between the germline ends. CDR3 size: 14 residues. CDR3 sequence: CATFGPVSGNTIYF. The DNA for the CDR3 is TGTGCCACATTCGGACCGGTCTCTGGAAACACCATATATTTT.

The rearrangement links TRBV5-1 to TRBJ2-7; possibly TRBD2 for D (5 bases). The CDR3 consists of 14 residues. V lost 0 bases and J 5 bases, leaving 12 bases between the germline ends. CDR1 is SGHRS and CDR2 is YFSETQ in the germline V gene. The CDR3 spells CASSLAGVWDEQYF. DNA of the CDR3: TGCGCCAGCAGCTTGGCCGGGGTGTGGGACGAGCAGTACTTC.

The V and J genes are TRBV30 and TRBJ1-5; D remains unclear. The V end lost 0 bases, the J end lost 4 bases, and 13 bases lay between the germline ends. Germline-derived CDR1 and CDR2 are GTSNPN and SVGIG (reference sequence). The CDR3 runs to 15 residues. The CDR3 sequence is CAWSVRSGVNQPQHF. For the CDR3, the DNA is TGTGCCTGGAGTGTAAGGTCGGGAGTTAATCAGCCCCAGCATTTT.

The V gene is TRBV7-2, the J gene TRBJ1-5, with D perhaps matching TRBD1 (5 bases). The V gene lost 3 bases and the J gene lost 0 bases, with 9 bases spanning the gap. The CDR3 contains 15 residues. Germline V gene lookup returns CDR1 SGHTA and CDR2 FQGNSA. The CDR3, as DNA: TGTGCCAGCAGCTTTATAGGGGTTAGCAATCAGCCCCAGCATTTT. Translation gives CASSFIGVSNQPQHF.

The CDR3 nucleotides are TGTGCTCCAGGCGGGGTTGAGACCCAGTACTTC. As protein: CAPGGVETQYF. The V call is TRBV9, the J call TRBJ2-5; D possibly corresponds to TRBD2 (6 bases). Germline CDR1 reads SGDLS; CDR2 reads YYNGEE. CDR3 length: 11 residues.

This clone was seen only a few times. The J gene is TRBJ2-2, the V gene TRBV27, with D unresolved. Trimming cost V 6 bases and J 2 bases, with 4 bases left between them. Germline V gives CDR1 MNHEY, CDR2 SMNVEV (reference sequence). This CDR3 region has 12 residues. This chain's CDR3 is CASSHNTGELFF. CDR3 DNA: TGTGCCAGCAGCCATAACACCGGGGAGCTGTTTTTT.

This chain links TRBV27 with TRBJ1-1, with D perhaps TRBD1 (5 bases). The CDR3 runs 19 residues. The V end lost 1 base, the J end lost 0 bases, and 21 bases lay between the germline ends. Per germline, CDR1 MNHEY and CDR2 SMNVEV (reference sequence). The chain's CDR3 is CASSLCRDRDPSLNTEAFF. CDR3 DNA: TGTGCCAGCAGTTTATGCAGAGACCGGGACCCCTCATTGAACACTGAAGCTTTCTTT.

With respect to this clone: The sample contains more than one DNA sequence encoding this CDR3. V gene TRBV18 combines with J gene TRBJ2-5; D gene ambiguous. The length of the CDR3 is 13 residues. V lost 0 bases, J lost 5 bases, and 7 bases lay in between. Germline CDR1 and CDR2: KGHSH and LQKENI. CDR3 DNA sequence: TGTGCCAGCTCACCACCAGGGCAGGAGACCCAGTACTTC. Translation gives CASSPPGQETQYF.

The chain carries TRBV15 and TRBJ1-1; 9 nucleotides align to TRBD1. There are 15 residues in the CDR3. Germline V gene data show CDR1 as LNHNV and CDR2 as YYDKDF (reference sequence). With 3 bases clipped from V and 4 bases from J, the junction kept 6 bases outside the gene matches. CDR3 coding DNA: TGTGCCACCAGCAGGGGAGGACAGGGGACCACTGAAGCTTTCTTT. It yields the protein CATSRGGQGTTEAFF.

The chain couples TRBV10-3 to TRBJ2-3; D not certain. The CDR3 runs to 13 residues. The V and J ends lost 0 bases and 2 bases respectively, with 3 bases between them. The germline CDR1 and CDR2 sequences are ENHRY and SYGVKD. In nucleotides, the CDR3 is TGTGCCATCAGTGAGTCCCTCACAGATACGCAGTATTTT. Translated: CAISESLTDTQYF.

About this clone: At one end the junction does not follow the germline gene, possibly because of a read error. This chain uses TRBV7-7 with TRBJ2-1, with 9 bases matching TRBD2. Germline V gene data show CDR1 as SSHAT and CDR2 as FNYEAQ (reference sequence). The CDR3 runs 15 residues. For the CDR3, the DNA is TGTGCTAGCAGCTTAGGTAGCGGGAGTCCCAATGAGCAGTTCTTC. Amino acids: CASSLGSGSPNEQFF.